This TCR beta chain was identified in a study of T cell responses to AZD1222 COVID-19 vaccine. The study's findings and limits: Females made up more of the donors, who were largely white British, and clonal diversity may have come out too low. The span of vaccine-associated CD4 TCRs extended across spike, with dominance at 160-218 and 743-854. Close to half of spike-specific TCRs reportedly recognize unmutated variant regions.

The V gene lost 5 bases and the J gene lost 5 bases, with 18 bases spanning the gap. Per germline, CDR1 KGHSH and CDR2 LQKENI. This CDR3 comprises 16 residues. A single count supports this clone. Its antigen remains unidentified. Libraries were prepared by immunoSEQ multiplex PCR; TCRdb keeps only in-frame clonotypes and omits some of them. Here the sample spans roughly 120,000 clones, roughly 84% being singletons. The J gene is TRBJ1-4, the V gene TRBV18; D ambiguous. The TCR sequence derives from an adult in good health. Sequenced here: peripheral blood, sampled on day 0 of AZD1222 vaccination. The CDR3 sequence is CASSLTGSAANEKLFF. Written as DNA, the CDR3 is TGTGCCAGCTCATTAACCGGATCTGCTGCGAATGAAAAACTGTTTTTT.